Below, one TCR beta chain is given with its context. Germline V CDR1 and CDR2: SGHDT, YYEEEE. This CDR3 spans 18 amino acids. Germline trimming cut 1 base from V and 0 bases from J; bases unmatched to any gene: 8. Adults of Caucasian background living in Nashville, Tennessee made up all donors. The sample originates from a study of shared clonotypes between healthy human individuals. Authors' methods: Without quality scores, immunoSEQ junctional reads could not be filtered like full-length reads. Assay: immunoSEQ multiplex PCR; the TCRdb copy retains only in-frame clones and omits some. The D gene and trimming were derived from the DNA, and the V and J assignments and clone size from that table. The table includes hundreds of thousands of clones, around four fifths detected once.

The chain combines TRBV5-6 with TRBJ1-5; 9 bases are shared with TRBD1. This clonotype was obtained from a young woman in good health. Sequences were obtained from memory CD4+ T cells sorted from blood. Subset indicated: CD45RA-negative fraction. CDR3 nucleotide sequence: TGTGCCAGCAGCTTGTTGGGACAGGGATCTTATAGCAATCAGCCCCAGCATTTT. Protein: CASSLLGQGSYSNQPQHF.